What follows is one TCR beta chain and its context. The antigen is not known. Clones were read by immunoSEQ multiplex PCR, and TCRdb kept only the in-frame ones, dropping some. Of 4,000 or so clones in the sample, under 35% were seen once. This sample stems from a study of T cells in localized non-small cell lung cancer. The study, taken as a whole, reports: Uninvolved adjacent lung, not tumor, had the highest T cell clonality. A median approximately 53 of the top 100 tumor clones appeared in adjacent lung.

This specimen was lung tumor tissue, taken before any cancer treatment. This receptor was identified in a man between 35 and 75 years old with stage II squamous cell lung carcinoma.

CDR3 protein: CAWSVQSYEQYF. DNA of the CDR3: TGTGCCTGGAGTGTACAAAGCTACGAGCAGTACTTC. The chain employs TRBV30 and TRBJ2-7, with D hard to call. V was trimmed by 0 bases and J by 3 bases, leaving 6 bases between them. The CDR3 consists of 12 residues. CDR1 GTSNPN and CDR2 SVGIG come from the germline V gene (reference sequence). Drawing the rest from reference TRBV30 and TRBJ2-7, the complete variable domain is SQTIHQWPATLVQPVGSPLSLECTVEGTSNPNLYWYRQAAGRGLQLLFYSVGIGQISSEVPQNLSASRPQDRQFILSSKKLLLSDSGFYLCAWSVQSYEQYFGPGTRLTVT.